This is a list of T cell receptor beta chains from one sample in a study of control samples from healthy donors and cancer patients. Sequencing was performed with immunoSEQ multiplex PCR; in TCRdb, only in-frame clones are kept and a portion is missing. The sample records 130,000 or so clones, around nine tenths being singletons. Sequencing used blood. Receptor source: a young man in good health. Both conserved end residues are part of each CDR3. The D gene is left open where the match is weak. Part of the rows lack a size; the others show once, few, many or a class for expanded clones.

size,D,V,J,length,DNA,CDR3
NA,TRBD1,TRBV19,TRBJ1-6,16,TGTGCCAGTAGTACCAGCGGGACAGGGGGCTTCGCACCCCTCCACTTT,CASSTSGTGGFAPLHF
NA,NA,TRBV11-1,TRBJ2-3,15,TGTGCCAGCAGCTTAGCGAGAACAGGGTTGGATACGCAGTATTTT,CASSLARTGLDTQYF
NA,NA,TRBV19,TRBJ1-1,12,TGTGCCAGTAGTATGATGAGCACTGAAGCTTTCTTT,CASSMMSTEAFF
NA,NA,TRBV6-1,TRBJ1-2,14,TGTGCCAGCAGTGAAGCGGTGGAAAACTATGGCTACACCTTC,CASSEAVENYGYTF
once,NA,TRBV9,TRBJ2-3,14,TGTGCCAGCAGCGTAGCAGGGAGCACAGATACGCAGTATTTT,CASSVAGSTDTQYF
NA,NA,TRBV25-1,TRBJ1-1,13,TGTGCCAGCAATCGCCCGGGGTTCACTGAAGCTTTCTTT,CASNRPGFTEAFF
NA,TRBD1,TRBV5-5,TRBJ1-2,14,TGTGCCAGCAGCGAAAATGCAGGGGGCTTGGGCTACACCTTC,CASSENAGGLGYTF
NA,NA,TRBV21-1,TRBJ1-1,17,TGTGCCAGCAGCAAAGCGGGAGGGGACAGGGAGAACACTGAAGCTTTCTTT,CASSKAGGDRENTEAFF
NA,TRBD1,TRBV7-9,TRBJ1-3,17,TGTGCCAGCAGCCCTGGGACAGGACCTCTACCTGGAAACACCATATATTTT,CASSPGTGPLPGNTIYF
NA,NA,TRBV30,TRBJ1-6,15,TGTGCCTGGAGGGCTAGCGGGGGGCTAATCTCACCCCTCCACTTT,CAWRASGGLISPLHF
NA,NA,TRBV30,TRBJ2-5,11,TGTGCCTGGAGGTTCCGGGGGACCCAGTACTTC,CAWRFRGTQYF
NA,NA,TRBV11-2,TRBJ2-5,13,TGTGCCAGCAGCTTCGGCAGTCAAGAGACCCAGTACTTC,CASSFGSQETQYF
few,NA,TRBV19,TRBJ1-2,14,TGTGCCAGTAGTGCCCCGGGACACCACTATGGCTACACCTTC,CASSAPGHHYGYTF
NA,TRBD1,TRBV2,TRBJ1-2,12,TGTGCCAGCAAGGGGACAGACTATGGCTACACCTTC,CASKGTDYGYTF
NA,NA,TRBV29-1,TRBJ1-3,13,TGCAGCGTTGTCGGGTTCTCTGGAAACACCATATATTTT,CSVVGFSGNTIYF
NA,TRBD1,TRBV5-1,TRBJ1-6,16,TGCGCCAGCAGCTCCCGGACAGGGGGAATGGATTCACCCCTCCACTTT,CASSSRTGGMDSPLHF
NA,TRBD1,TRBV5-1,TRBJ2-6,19,TGCGCCAGCAGCTTGGATGTGACAGGGGCCGTCTCTGGGGCCAACGTCCTGACTTTC,CASSLDVTGAVSGANVLTF
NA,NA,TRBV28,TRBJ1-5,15,TGTGCCAGCAGTCCATCCGGGGCAACGACATACCCCCAGCATTTT,CASSPSGATTYPQHF
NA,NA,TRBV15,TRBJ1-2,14,TGTGCCACCAGCAGAGACCCCGGGAACTATGGCTACACCTTC,CATSRDPGNYGYTF
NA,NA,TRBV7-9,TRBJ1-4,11,TGTGCCAGCAGCTCGAGTGGAAAACTGTTTTTT,CASSSSGKLFF
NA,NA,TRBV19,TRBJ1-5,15,TGTGCCAGTAGTATTATACAGGTAACGCTCCAGCCCCAGCATTTT,CASSIIQVTLQPQHF
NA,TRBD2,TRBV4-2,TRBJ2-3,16,TGTGCCAGCAGCCAAGACACGGGGGGGCGCACAGATACGCAGTATTTT,CASSQDTGGRTDTQYF
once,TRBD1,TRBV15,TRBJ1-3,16,TGTGCCACCAGCAGAGATCGAGGGGGCGGTGGAAACACCATATATTTT,CATSRDRGGGGNTIYF
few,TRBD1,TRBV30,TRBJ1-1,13,TGTGCCTGGAGTGGGGACAGAAGGACTGAAGCTTTCTTT,CAWSGDRRTEAFF
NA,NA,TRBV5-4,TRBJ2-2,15,TGTGCCAGCAGCCACCCGACAGAGAACACCGGGGAGCTGTTTTTT,CASSHPTENTGELFF
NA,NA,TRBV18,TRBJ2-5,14,TGTGCCAGCTCCCGCGAGAGTTACGGGGAGACCCAGTACTTC,CASSRESYGETQYF
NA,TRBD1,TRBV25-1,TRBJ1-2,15,TGTGCCAGCAGTGAATGGGACAGGGGGCTGGACGGCTACACCTTC,CASSEWDRGLDGYTF
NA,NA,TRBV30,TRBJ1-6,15,TGTGCTTGCGCCCCCATGGGGGCCCAAAATTCACCCCTCCACTTT,CACAPMGAQNSPLHF
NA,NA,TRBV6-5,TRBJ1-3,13,TGTGCCAGCAGAGGCGGCCTCTGGGACACCATATATTTT,CASRGGLWDTIYF
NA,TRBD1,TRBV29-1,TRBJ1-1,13,TGCAGCGTTGGGCTTCCAGGGGGCACTGAAGCTTTCTTT,CSVGLPGGTEAFF
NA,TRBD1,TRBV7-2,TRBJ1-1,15,TGTGCCAGCAGCTTAGGACAGGGAATGAACACTGAAGCTTTCTTT,CASSLGQGMNTEAFF
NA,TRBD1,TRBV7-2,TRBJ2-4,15,TGTGCCAGCAGCTTAGTTGGGCAGGGGGTAAACATTCAGTACTTC,CASSLVGQGVNIQYF
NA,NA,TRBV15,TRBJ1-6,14,TGTGCCACCACCCGGGGCGCGCGGAATTCACCCCTCCACTTT,CATTRGARNSPLHF
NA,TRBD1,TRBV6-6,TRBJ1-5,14,TGTGCCAGCACCCTAAAGGGGGCGAGGCAGCCCCAGCATTTT,CASTLKGARQPQHF
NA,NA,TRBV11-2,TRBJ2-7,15,TGTGCCAGCAGCTTCCGGTGGACCCACTCCTACGAGCAGTACTTC,CASSFRWTHSYEQYF
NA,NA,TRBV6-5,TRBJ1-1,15,TGTGCCAGCAGCCGCGACGGGGGGTTGAACACTGAAGCTTTCTTT,CASSRDGGLNTEAFF
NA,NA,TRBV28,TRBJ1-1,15,TGTGCCAGCAGTCCCCTTGGTGGGGTGAACACTGAAGCTTTCTTT,CASSPLGGVNTEAFF
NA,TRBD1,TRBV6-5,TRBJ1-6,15,TGTGCCAGCAGTTCACAGGGGGCCGATAATTCACCCCTCCACTTT,CASSSQGADNSPLHF
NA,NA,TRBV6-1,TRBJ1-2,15,TGTGCCAGCAGTGACCGACAGGCCGTAAACTATGGCTACACCTTC,CASSDRQAVNYGYTF
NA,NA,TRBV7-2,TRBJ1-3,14,TGTGCCAGCAGCTCAGGGAGTTCTGGAAACACCATATATTTT,CASSSGSSGNTIYF
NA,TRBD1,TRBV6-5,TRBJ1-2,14,TGTGCCAGCAGGCCAGCACAGGGGGTCTATGGCTACACCTTC,CASRPAQGVYGYTF
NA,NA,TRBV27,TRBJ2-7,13,TGTGCCAGCAGCCCGACGGACAGCTACGAGCAGTACTTC,CASSPTDSYEQYF
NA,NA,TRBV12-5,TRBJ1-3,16,TGTGCTAGTGGCCCTCTCGGGACGAGCTCTGGAAACACCATATATTTT,CASGPLGTSSGNTIYF
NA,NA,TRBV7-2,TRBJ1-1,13,TGTGCCAGCAACCTTAGAGGGGGGACTGAAGCTTTCTTT,CASNLRGGTEAFF
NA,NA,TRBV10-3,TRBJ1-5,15,TGTGCCATCAGTGGTTCGGGGGATAGCAATCAGCCCCAGCATTTT,CAISGSGDSNQPQHF
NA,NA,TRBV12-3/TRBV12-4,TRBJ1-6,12,TGTGCCAGCAGTTTAGACAGGGCGGCCCTCCACTTT,CASSLDRAALHF
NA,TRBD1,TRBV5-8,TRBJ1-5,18,TGTGCCAGCAGCTTGGAGCTGGGACAGGGCTATAGCAATCAGCCCCAGCATTTT,CASSLELGQGYSNQPQHF
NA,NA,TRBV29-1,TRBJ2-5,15,TGCAGCGTTGAACGGGGGCCCGGGGGGCCAGAGACCCAGTACTTC,CSVERGPGGPETQYF
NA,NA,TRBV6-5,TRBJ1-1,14,TGTGCCAGCAGCCCAGACAGTTCTTACACTGAAGCTTTCTTT,CASSPDSSYTEAFF
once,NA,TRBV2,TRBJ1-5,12,TGTGCCAGCGGCGGAAGCAATCAGCCCCAGCATTTT,CASGGSNQPQHF
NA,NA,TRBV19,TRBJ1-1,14,TGTGCCAGTAGTATGGGGGGGGGCGACACTGAAGCTTTCTTT,CASSMGGGDTEAFF
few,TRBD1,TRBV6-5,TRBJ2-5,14,TGTGCCAGCAGCCCCAGACAGGGGGTCGAGACCCAGTACTTC,CASSPRQGVETQYF
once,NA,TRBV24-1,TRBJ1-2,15,TGTGCCACCAGTGATTGGCGAGACAGCGGACATGGCTACACCTTC,CATSDWRDSGHGYTF
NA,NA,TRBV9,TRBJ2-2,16,TGTGCCAGCAGCGTACAGGGGGGCCACGGCACCGGGGAGCTGTTTTTT,CASSVQGGHGTGELFF
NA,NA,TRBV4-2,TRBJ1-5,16,TGTGCCAGCAGCCAAGAAGTGGTACAGGGAGGACAGCCCCAGCATTTT,CASSQEVVQGGQPQHF
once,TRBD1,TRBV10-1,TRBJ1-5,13,TGCGCCAGCCAGGACAGGGGGGATCAGCCCCAGCATTTT,CASQDRGDQPQHF
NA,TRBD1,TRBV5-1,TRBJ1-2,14,TGCGCCAGCAGCCCAGGGACAGACCGGGTTGGCTACACCTTC,CASSPGTDRVGYTF
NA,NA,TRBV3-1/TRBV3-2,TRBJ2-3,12,TGTGCCAGCAGCCAAGATTGGAATACGCAGTATTTT,CASSQDWNTQYF
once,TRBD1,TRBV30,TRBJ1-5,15,TGTGCCTGGAGTGTAAAGGGGGCAGGCAATCAGCCCCAGCATTTT,CAWSVKGAGNQPQHF
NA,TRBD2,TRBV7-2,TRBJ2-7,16,TGTGCCAGCAGCCTCCGAGAGGGACTAGCGGGGCACGAGCAGTACTTC,CASSLREGLAGHEQYF